These T cell receptor beta chains were read from a single sample in a study of blood T cell repertoires in COVID-19. Using immunoSEQ multiplex PCR, the repertoire was profiled, and TCRdb retains in-frame clones only, with some absent. Altogether fewer than 250,000 clones are present, about 85% being singletons, with the ten largest covering approximately 1.6%. Material for sequencing was peripheral blood. The receptor set was obtained from a man in his 70s with acute or convalescent COVID-19. Each CDR3 is given with its conserved first and last residue. The D gene is left open where the match is weak. Some rows mark clone size as missing; the rest say once, few, many or name a class of expanded clone.

length: 16
J: TRBJ2-7
D: -
size: -
V: TRBV7-2
CDR3: CASSPRRGGAGYEQYF
DNA: TGTGCCAGCAGCCCTAGGAGGGGGGGCGCAGGTTACGAGCAGTACTTC

length: 15
J: TRBJ1-5
D: -
size: -
V: TRBV7-2
CDR3: CASSPAGYSNQPQHF
DNA: TGTGCCAGCAGCCCGGCGGGATACAGCAATCAGCCCCAGCATTTT

length: 13
J: TRBJ2-7
D: TRBD2
size: -
V: TRBV2
CDR3: CASRASGSYEQYF
DNA: TGTGCCAGCAGGGCTAGCGGATCCTACGAGCAGTACTTC

length: 13
J: TRBJ1-2
D: -
size: -
V: TRBV5-5
CDR3: CASSGTPQTGYTF
DNA: TGTGCCAGCAGCGGGACTCCACAGACGGGCTACACCTTC

length: 13
J: TRBJ2-2
D: -
size: few
V: TRBV19
CDR3: CASSIQNTGELFF
DNA: TGTGCCAGTAGTATTCAGAACACCGGGGAGCTGTTTTTT

length: 17
J: TRBJ2-7
D: TRBD2
size: -
V: TRBV4-2
CDR3: CASSQSGTSGSRYEQYF
DNA: TGTGCCAGCAGCCAATCAGGTACTAGCGGGAGTAGATACGAGCAGTACTTC

length: 12
J: TRBJ1-1
D: -
size: -
V: TRBV30
CDR3: CAWRQGITEAFF
DNA: TGTGCCTGGAGACAGGGTATAACTGAAGCTTTCTTT

length: 16
J: TRBJ1-1
D: TRBD1
size: -
V: TRBV5-1
CDR3: CASSLGPTGGHTEAFF
DNA: TGCGCCAGCAGCTTGGGGCCGACAGGGGGGCACACTGAAGCTTTCTTT

length: 16
J: TRBJ1-2
D: -
size: few
V: TRBV5-1
CDR3: CASSLAESLGGYGYTF
DNA: TGCGCCAGCAGCTTGGCCGAAAGCCTCGGTGGCTATGGCTACACCTTC

length: 16
J: TRBJ2-1
D: TRBD2
size: -
V: TRBV11-1
CDR3: CASSFMSSGAYNEQFF
DNA: TGTGCCAGCAGCTTTATGTCTAGCGGAGCTTACAATGAGCAGTTCTTC